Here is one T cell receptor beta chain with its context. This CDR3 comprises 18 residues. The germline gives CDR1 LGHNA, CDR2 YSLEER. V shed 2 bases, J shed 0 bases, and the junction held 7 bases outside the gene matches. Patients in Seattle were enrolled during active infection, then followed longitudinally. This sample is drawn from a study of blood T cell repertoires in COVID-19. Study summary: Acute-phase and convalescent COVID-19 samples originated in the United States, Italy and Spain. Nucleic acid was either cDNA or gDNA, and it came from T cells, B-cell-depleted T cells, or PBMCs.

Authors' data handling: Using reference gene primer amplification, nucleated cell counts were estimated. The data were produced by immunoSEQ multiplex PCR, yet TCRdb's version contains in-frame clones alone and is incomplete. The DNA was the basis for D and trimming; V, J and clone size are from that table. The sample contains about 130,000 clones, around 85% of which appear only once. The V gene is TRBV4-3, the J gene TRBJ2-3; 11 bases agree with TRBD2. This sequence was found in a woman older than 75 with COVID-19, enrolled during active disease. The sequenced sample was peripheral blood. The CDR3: CASSQSSGRLTSTDTQYF. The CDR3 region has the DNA TGCGCCAGCAGCCAATCTAGCGGGAGGTTAACTAGCACAGATACGCAGTATTTT.